A single T cell receptor (beta chain) is shown here with its context. The data derive from a study of lymphopenia after photon versus proton radiotherapy. Sequencing used immunoSEQ multiplex PCR; TCRdb keeps in-frame clones, though not all of them. Of some 15,000 clones listed, 82% are singletons. The CDR3 is 13 amino acids. Germline assignment: CDR1 SGHKS and CDR2 YYEKEE (reference sequence). V shed 1 base and J shed 3 bases, with 2 bases lying between them. The sample in question was peripheral blood, obtained from a patient treated with photon-based radiotherapy. The chain uses TRBV5-5 and TRBJ1-6; no firm D call. The TCR originated in a man aged 50 to 59 with gastric cancer. The CDR3 loop is CASSLHYNSPLHF. In DNA, the CDR3 is TGTGCCAGCAGCTTGCACTATAATTCACCCCTCCACTTT.